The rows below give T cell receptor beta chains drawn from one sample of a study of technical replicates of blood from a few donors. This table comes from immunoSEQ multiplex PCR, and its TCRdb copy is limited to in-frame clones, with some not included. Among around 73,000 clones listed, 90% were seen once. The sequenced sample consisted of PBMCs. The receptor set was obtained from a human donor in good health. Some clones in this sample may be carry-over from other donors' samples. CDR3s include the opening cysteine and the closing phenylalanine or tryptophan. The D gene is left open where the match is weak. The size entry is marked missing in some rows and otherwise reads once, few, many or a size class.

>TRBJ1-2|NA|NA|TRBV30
TGTGCCTGGAGTGTGGCCTATGGCTACACCTTC
CAWSVAYGYTF
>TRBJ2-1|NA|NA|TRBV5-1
TGCGCCAGCAGCTTGGCCTCGAACAGCTACAATGAGCAGTTCTTC
CASSLASNSYNEQFF
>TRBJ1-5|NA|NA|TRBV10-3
TGTGCCATCGCGGGGAATAGCAATCAGCCCCAGCATTTT
CAIAGNSNQPQHF
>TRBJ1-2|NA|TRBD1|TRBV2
TGTGCCAGCAGTCCCCTGGGGACAGGCTATGGCTACACCTTC
CASSPLGTGYGYTF
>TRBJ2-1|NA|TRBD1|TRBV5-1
TGCGCCAGCAGCTACGGACAGGGGTTAGTAGTGAAGAATGAGCAGTTCTTC
CASSYGQGLVVKNEQFF
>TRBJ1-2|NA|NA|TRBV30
TGTGCCTGGAGTTTGCGGGGTGACTATGGCTACACCTTC
CAWSLRGDYGYTF
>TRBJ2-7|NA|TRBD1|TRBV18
TGTGCCAGCTCACACCGGACAGGGCGGGACGAGCAGTACTTC
CASSHRTGRDEQYF
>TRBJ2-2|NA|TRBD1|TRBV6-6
TGTGCCAGCAGAAAGAAGACAGGGATGGAGACCGGGGAGCTGTTTTTT
CASRKKTGMETGELFF
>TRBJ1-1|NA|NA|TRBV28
TGTGCCAGCACGGAGGACACTGAAGCTTTCTTT
CASTEDTEAFF
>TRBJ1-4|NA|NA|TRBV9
TGTGCCAGCAGCGGGCCCGATGCAACTAATGAAAAACTGTTTTTT
CASSGPDATNEKLFF
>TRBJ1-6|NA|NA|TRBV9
TGTGCCAGCAGCGTAGGAGAGGGTGTGGGTTCACCCCTCCACTTT
CASSVGEGVGSPLHF
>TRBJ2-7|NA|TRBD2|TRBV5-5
TGTGCCAGCAGCCCGGGACTAGCGGGGGGGGTGGGGGAGCAGTACTTC
CASSPGLAGGVGEQYF
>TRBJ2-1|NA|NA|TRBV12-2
TGTGCAAGTCGCTTAAGGGGTCTCGAATATTTCTTC
CASRLRGLEYFF
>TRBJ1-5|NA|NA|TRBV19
TGTGCCAGTAGTTTCACAGGGATTGGGCAGCCCCAGCATTTT
CASSFTGIGQPQHF
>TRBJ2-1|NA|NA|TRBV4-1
TGCGCCAGCAGCCATAGACCTGAGGTGAATGAGCAGTTCTTC
CASSHRPEVNEQFF
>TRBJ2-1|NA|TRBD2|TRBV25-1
TGTGCCAGCAGTGAGGCCCCGGGGGGTCAAAGGTGGGATGAGCAGTTCTTC
CASSEAPGGQRWDEQFF
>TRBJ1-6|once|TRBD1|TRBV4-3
TGCGCCAGCAGCCAATTTCTGGGACAGTATAATTCACCCCTCCACTTT
CASSQFLGQYNSPLHF
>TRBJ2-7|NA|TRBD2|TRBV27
TGTGCCAGCAGTTTATCGCAAGGGACTAGCGGGAGGAGGAACGAGCAGTACTTC
CASSLSQGTSGRRNEQYF
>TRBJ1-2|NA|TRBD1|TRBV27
TGTGCCAGCAGGGACAGGGGCGAGGGGGGCTACACCTTC
CASRDRGEGGYTF
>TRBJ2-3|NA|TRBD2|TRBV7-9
TGTGCCAGCAGACTAGCGGCCACAGATACGCAGTATTTT
CASRLAATDTQYF
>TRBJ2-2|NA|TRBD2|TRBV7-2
TGTGCCAGCAGCTTAGCGGGGGGGTTCGGCACCGGGGAGCTGTTTTTT
CASSLAGGFGTGELFF
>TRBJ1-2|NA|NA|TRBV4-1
TGCGCCAGCAGCCACCTGGCTGGCTACACCTTC
CASSHLAGYTF
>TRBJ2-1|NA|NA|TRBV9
TGTGCCAGCAGCGTAGGAGGCGGGGGCTATGGCGAGCAGTTCTTC
CASSVGGGGYGEQFF
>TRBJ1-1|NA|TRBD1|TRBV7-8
TGTGCCAGCAGCCCATTGGGACAGGGGCACACTGAAGCTTTCTTT
CASSPLGQGHTEAFF
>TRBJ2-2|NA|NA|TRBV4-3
TGCGCCAGCAGCCAAGCCCCCCCTCCTAACACCGGGGAGCTGTTTTTT
CASSQAPPPNTGELFF
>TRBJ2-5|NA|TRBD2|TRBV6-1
TGTGCCAGCAGTGAAAGGTTAGCGGGGGACCGCGAGACCCAGTACTTC
CASSERLAGDRETQYF
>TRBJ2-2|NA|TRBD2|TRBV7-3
TGTGCCAGCAGCTTATCGACTAGCGGAACCGGGGAGCTGTTTTTT
CASSLSTSGTGELFF
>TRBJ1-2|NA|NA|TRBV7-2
TGTGCCAGCAGCTTCGCCGCAGGGATCAATCGTCCTCTTCGCTACACCTTC
CASSFAAGINRPLRYTF
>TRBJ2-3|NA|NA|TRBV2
TGTGCCAGCAGTGGGGGACTGGCCCCCGCAGATACGCAGTATTTT
CASSGGLAPADTQYF
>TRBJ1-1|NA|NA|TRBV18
TGTGCCAGCTCACCACTACAGAACACTGAAGCTTTCTTT
CASSPLQNTEAFF
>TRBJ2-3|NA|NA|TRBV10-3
TGTGCCATCAGTGATCACAGGGGCATCCCTGCCGGGGGCCGGTCAGATACGCAGTATTTT
CAISDHRGIPAGGRSDTQYF